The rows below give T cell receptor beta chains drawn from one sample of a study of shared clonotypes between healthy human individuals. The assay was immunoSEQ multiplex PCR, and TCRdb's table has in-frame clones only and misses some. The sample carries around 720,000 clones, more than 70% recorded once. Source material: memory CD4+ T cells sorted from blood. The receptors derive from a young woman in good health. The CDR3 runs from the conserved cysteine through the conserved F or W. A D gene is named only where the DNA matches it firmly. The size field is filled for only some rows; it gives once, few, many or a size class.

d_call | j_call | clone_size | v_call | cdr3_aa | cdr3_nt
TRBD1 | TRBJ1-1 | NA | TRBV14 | CASSQVVRGTEAFF | TGTGCCAGCAGCCAAGTCGTCAGGGGGACTGAAGCTTTCTTT
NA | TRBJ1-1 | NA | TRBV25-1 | CASSERGRLTEAFF | TGTGCCAGCAGTGAACGGGGTCGGCTCACTGAAGCTTTCTTT
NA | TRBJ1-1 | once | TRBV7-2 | CASSSQQGTLSTEAFF | TGTGCCAGCAGCTCCCAACAGGGTACTTTGAGCACTGAAGCTTTCTTT
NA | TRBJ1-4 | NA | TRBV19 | CASRRTAGREKLFF | TGTGCCAGTAGACGGACAGCGGGCCGAGAAAAACTGTTTTTT
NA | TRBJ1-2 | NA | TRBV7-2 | CASSFDSYGYTF | TGTGCCAGCAGCTTTGACAGCTATGGCTACACCTTC
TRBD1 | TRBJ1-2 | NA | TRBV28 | CASSYGEPGQGGYTF | TGTGCCAGCAGTTACGGAGAACCGGGACAGGGCGGCTACACCTTC
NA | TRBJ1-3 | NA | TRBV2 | CASSPTGGNTIYF | TGTGCCAGCAGCCCGACAGGTGGAAACACCATATATTTT
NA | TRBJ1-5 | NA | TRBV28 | CASSLSILGQPQHF | TGTGCCAGCAGTTTATCAATCCTAGGACAGCCCCAGCATTTT
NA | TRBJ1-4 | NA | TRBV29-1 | CSVVVQGGEKLFF | TGCAGCGTTGTGGTCCAGGGAGGTGAAAAACTGTTTTTT
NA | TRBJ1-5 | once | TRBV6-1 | CASRRDTPNNQPQHF | TGTGCCAGCAGGCGGGACACGCCAAATAATCAGCCCCAGCATTTT
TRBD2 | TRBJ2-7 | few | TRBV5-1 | CASSSGTSGLEQYF | TGCGCCAGCAGCTCCGGGACTAGCGGTCTCGAGCAGTACTTC
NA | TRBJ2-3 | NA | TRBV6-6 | CASSYSTGLRTQYF | TGTGCCAGCAGTTACTCCACAGGTCTCCGTACGCAGTATTTT
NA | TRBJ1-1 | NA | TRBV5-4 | CASRAGVENTEAFF | TGTGCCAGCAGGGCGGGGGTCGAGAACACTGAAGCTTTCTTT
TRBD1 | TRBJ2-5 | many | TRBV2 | CASRGQGETQYF | TGTGCCAGCAGAGGACAGGGGGAGACCCAGTACTTC
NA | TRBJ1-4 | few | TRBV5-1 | CASRSTGTVNEKLFF | TGCGCCAGCAGGTCCACCGGGACGGTCAATGAAAAACTGTTTTTT
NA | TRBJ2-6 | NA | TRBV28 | CASSSTGHGANVLTF | TGTGCCAGCAGTTCAACCGGGCACGGGGCCAACGTCCTGACTTTC